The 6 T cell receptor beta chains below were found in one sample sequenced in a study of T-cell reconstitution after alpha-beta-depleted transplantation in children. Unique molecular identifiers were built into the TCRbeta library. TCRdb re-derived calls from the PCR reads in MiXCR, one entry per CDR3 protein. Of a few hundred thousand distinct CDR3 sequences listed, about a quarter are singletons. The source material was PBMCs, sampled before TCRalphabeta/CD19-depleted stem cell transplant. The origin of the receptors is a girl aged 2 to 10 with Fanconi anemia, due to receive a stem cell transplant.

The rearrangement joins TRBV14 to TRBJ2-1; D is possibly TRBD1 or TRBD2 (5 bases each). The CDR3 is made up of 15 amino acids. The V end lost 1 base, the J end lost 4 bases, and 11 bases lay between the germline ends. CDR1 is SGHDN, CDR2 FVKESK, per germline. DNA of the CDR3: TGTGCCAGCAGCCAAGCGGGGACCATTTACAATGAGCAGTTCTTC. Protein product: CASSQAGTIYNEQFF.

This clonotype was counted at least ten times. CDR3 DNA sequence: TGTGCCATCAGGGCCGGGACAGACAATCAGCCCCAGCATTTT. Its protein product is CAIRAGTDNQPQHF. V usage is TRBV10-3 and J usage is TRBJ1-5; 7 positions match TRBD1. The CDR3 contains 14 residues. V gave up 6 bases and J gave up 3 bases; unmatched junction bases: 5. Germline values: CDR1 ENHRY, CDR2 SYGVKD.

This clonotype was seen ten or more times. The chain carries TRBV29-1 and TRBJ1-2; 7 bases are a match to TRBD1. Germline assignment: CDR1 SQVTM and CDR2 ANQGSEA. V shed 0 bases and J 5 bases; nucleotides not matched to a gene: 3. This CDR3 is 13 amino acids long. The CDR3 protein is CSVEDRRGYGYTF. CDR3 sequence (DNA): TGCAGCGTTGAAGATCGCAGGGGGTATGGCTACACCTTC.

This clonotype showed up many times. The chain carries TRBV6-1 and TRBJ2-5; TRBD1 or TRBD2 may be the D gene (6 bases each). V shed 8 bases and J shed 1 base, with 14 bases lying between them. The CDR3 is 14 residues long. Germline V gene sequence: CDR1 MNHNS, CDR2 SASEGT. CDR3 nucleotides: TGTGCCAGCGGGGGGCTGGGGCTCCAAGAGACCCAGTACTTC. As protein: CASGGLGLQETQYF.

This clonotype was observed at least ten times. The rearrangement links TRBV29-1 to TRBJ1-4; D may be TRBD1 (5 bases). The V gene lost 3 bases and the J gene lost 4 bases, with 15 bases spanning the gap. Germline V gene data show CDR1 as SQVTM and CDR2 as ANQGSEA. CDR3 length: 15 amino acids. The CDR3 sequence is CSVDGGSGLNEKLFF. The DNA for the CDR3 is TGCAGCGTTGATGGCGGGTCGGGGCTTAATGAAAAACTGTTTTTT.

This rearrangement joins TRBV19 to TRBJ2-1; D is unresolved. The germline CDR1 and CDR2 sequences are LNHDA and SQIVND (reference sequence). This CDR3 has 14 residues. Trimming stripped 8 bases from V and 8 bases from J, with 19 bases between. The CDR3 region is CASSGYLRSHEQFF. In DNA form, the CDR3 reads TGTGCCAGTTCTGGCTACCTAAGATCCCATGAGCAGTTCTTC.